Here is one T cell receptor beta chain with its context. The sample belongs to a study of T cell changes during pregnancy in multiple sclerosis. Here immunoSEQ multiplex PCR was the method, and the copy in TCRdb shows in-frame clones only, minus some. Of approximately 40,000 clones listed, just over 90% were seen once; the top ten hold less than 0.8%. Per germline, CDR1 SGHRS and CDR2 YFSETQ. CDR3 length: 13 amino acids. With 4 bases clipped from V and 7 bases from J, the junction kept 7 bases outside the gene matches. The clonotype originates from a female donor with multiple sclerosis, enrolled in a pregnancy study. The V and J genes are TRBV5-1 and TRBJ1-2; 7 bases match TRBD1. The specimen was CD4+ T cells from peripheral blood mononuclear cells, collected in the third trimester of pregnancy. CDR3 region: CASSLQGFGGYTF. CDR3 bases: TGCGCCAGCAGCCTACAGGGGTTCGGTGGCTACACCTTC.